A selection of T cell receptor beta chains follows, all from one sample in a study of blood T cell repertoires in COVID-19. Produced via immunoSEQ multiplex PCR; TCRdb's table is partial and in-frame only. The sample has some 65,000 clones, roughly 88% seen once. The sample consisted of peripheral blood. The receptor set was obtained from a woman older than 75 with active COVID-19. Each CDR3 is given with its conserved first and last residue. D genes are given only for firm matches. Only part of the rows carry a size: once, few, many, or a class if the clone is expanded.

D gene	clone size	J gene	V gene	CDR3 DNA	CDR3 protein
TRBD2	-	TRBJ2-3	TRBV10-1	TGCGCCAGCAGTGAAGGAGGCGCGGGGGGTTTCACAGATACGCAGTATTTT	CASSEGGAGGFTDTQYF
-	few	TRBJ1-4	TRBV15	TGTGCCACCAGCAGAGCCCCAGGGGTAGCTAATGAAAAACTGTTTTTT	CATSRAPGVANEKLFF
TRBD1	-	TRBJ1-5	TRBV6-5	TGTGCCAGCAGCCGAGGGGACAGGGAAGGTCAGCCCCAGCATTTT	CASSRGDREGQPQHF
TRBD2	-	TRBJ2-3	TRBV7-6	TGTGCCAGCAGCTTAAGGCCAGCGGGGGGCACAGATACGCAGTATTTT	CASSLRPAGGTDTQYF
-	-	TRBJ1-6	TRBV20-1	TGCAGTGCTAGTGCCTCGGCAGGGAATTCACCCCTCCACTTT	CSASASAGNSPLHF
-	-	TRBJ1-2	TRBV2	TGTGCCAGCACGTCTTTATATGGCTACACCTTC	CASTSLYGYTF
TRBD2	-	TRBJ2-3	TRBV10-3	TGTGCCAGCCGAGCGGGGGGGCCGACAGATACGCAGTATTTT	CASRAGGPTDTQYF
TRBD2	-	TRBJ2-1	TRBV9	TGTGCCAGCAGCAATAGCGGGGGGGCAGGGAATGAGCAGTTCTTC	CASSNSGGAGNEQFF
TRBD1	-	TRBJ2-7	TRBV10-3	TGTGCCATCAGTGGCACCGGGACAGGCGAGCAGTACTTC	CAISGTGTGEQYF
TRBD2	-	TRBJ2-1	TRBV3-1/TRBV3-2	TGTGCCAGCAGTCGAAGACTAGCTTTAAGAAATGAGCAGTTCTTC	CASSRRLALRNEQFF
-	-	TRBJ1-2	TRBV20-1	TGCAGTGCTAGAGACATTTTTGGCTACACCTTC	CSARDIFGYTF
-	-	TRBJ1-5	TRBV7-6	TGTGCCAGCAGCTTAGCCCGGGCGGGAGGGTTTTTCAATCAGCCCCAGCATTTT	CASSLARAGGFFNQPQHF
-	-	TRBJ2-7	TRBV5-5	TGTGCCAGCAGCATTCTGGGCTCCAGCTCCTACGAGCAGTACTTC	CASSILGSSSYEQYF
-	-	TRBJ2-3	TRBV13	TGTGCCAGCGGTGGGGGGAGCGGACCGGGGTATTTT	CASGGGSGPGYF
-	once	TRBJ2-1	TRBV7-9	TGTGCCGTACTAGCATTCCACAATGAGCAGTTCTTC	CAVLAFHNEQFF
-	-	TRBJ1-6	TRBV7-9	TGTGCCAGCAGCCCCCCTGGGGAGGGTTGGTCACCCCTCCACTTT	CASSPPGEGWSPLHF
TRBD2	-	TRBJ2-3	TRBV15	TGTGCCACCAGCAGGGGACTAGCGGGGTTTTTCAAGGGCACAGATACGCAGTATTTT	CATSRGLAGFFKGTDTQYF
TRBD1	-	TRBJ2-7	TRBV2	TGTGCCAGCAGGGGAGACAGGGGCGGGTACGAGCAGTACTTC	CASRGDRGGYEQYF
-	few	TRBJ1-4	TRBV4-1	TGCGCCAGCAGCCATTCCGCAGCAGGGGAACTGTTTTTT	CASSHSAAGELFF
TRBD1	once	TRBJ1-1	TRBV6-5	TGTGCCAGCAGTTACAGGACAGGGCTTGCTGAAGCTTTCTTT	CASSYRTGLAEAFF
TRBD2	-	TRBJ2-5	TRBV4-3	TGCGCCAGCAGCCAAGATCGGACTAGCGGGGAGGAAGAGACCCAGTACTTC	CASSQDRTSGEEETQYF